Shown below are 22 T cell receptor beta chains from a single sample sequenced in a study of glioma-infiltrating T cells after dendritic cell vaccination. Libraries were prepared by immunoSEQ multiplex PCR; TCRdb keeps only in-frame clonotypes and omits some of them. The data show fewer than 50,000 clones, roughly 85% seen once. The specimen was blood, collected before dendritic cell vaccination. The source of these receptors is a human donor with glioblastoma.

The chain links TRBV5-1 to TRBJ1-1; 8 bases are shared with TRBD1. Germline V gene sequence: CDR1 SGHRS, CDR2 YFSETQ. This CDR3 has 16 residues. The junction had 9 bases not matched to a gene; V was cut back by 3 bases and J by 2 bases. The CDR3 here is CASSSLGQGPNTEAFF. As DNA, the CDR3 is TGCGCCAGCAGCTCACTTGGACAGGGTCCCAACACTGAAGCTTTCTTT.

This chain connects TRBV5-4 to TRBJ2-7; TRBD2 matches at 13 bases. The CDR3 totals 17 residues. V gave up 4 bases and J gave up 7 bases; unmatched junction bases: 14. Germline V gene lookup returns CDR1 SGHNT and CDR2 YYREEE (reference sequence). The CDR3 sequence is CASSKGTSGAMVGEQYF. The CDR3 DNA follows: TGTGCCAGCAGCAAGGGGACTAGCGGGGCTATGGTGGGGGAGCAGTACTTC.

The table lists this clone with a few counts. The CDR3 region has the DNA TGTGCCAGCCTGACAGCTTACGAGCAGTACTTC. It encodes CASLTAYEQYF. The chain combines TRBV6-1 with TRBJ2-7; maybe TRBD1 (5 bases). The germline gives CDR1 MNHNS, CDR2 SASEGT. The CDR3 extends over 11 amino acids. Trimming shortened V by 8 bases and J by 4 bases, and 9 bases separated the two germline ends.

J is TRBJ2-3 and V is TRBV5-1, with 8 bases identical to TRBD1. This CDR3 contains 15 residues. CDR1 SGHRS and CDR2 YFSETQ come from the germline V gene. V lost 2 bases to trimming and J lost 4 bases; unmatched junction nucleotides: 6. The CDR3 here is CASSFQGAWADTQYF. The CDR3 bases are TGCGCCAGCAGCTTCCAGGGGGCTTGGGCAGATACGCAGTATTTT.

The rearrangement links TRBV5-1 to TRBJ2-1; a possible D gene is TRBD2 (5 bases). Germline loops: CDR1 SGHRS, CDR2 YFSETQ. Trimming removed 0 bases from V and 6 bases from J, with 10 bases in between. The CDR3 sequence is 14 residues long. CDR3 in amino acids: CASSLGHGGNEQFF. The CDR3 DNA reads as TGCGCCAGCAGCTTGGGCCACGGAGGCAATGAGCAGTTCTTC.

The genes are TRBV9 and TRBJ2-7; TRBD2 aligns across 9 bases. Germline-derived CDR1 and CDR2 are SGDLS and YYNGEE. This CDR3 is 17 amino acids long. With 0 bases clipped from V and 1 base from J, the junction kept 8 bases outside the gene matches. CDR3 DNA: TGTGCCAGCAGCGTAGGTGAAGCGGGGGGCTATTCCTACGAGCAGTACTTC. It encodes CASSVGEAGGYSYEQYF.

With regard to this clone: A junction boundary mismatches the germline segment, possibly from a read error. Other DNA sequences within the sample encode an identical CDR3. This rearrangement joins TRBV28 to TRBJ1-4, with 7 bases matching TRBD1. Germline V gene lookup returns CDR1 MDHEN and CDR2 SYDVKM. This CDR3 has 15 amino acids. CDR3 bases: TGCGCCAGCAGGTTCACAGGGGCGGTTAATGAAAAACTGTTTTTT. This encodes CASRFTGAVNEKLFF.

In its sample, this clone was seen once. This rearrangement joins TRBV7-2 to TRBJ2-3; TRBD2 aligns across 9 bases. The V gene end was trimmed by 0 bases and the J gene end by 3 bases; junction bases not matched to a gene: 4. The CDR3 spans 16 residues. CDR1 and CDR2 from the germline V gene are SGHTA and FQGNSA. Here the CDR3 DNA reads TGTGCCAGCAGCTTAGCTAGCGGGGGTGGGACAGATACGCAGTATTTT. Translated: CASSLASGGGTDTQYF. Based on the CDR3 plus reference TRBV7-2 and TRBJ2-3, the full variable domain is GAGVSQSPSNKVTEKGKDVELRCDPISGHTALYWYRQSLGQGLEFLIYFQGNSAPDKSGLPSDRFSAERTGGSVSTLTIQRTQQEDSAVYLCASSLASGGGTDTQYFGPGTRLTVL.

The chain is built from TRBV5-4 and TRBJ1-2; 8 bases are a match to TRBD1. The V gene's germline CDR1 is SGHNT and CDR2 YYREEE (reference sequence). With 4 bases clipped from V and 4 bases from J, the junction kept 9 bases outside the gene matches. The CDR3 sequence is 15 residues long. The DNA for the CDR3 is TGTGCCAGCAGCGCGGCGACAGGGGAGGGCTATGGCTACACCTTC. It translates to CASSAATGEGYGYTF.

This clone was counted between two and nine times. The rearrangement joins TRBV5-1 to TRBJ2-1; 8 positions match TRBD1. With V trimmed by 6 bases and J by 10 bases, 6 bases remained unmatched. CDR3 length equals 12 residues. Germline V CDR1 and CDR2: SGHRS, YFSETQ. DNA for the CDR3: TGCGCCAGCACCTATGGACAGGGAGAGCAGTTCTTC. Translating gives CASTYGQGEQFF.

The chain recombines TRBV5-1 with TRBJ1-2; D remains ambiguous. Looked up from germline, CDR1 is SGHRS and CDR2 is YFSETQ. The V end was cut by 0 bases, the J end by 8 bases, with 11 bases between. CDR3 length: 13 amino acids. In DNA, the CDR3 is TGCGCCAGCAGCTTGGCTCCAGGTAACGGCTACACCTTC. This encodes CASSLAPGNGYTF.

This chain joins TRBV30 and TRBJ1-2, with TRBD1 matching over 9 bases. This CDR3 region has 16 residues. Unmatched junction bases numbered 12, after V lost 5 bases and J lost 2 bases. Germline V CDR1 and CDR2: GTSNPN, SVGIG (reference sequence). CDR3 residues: CAWEERTGVRNYGYTF. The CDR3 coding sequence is TGTGCCTGGGAGGAGAGGACAGGGGTTCGGAACTATGGCTACACCTTC.

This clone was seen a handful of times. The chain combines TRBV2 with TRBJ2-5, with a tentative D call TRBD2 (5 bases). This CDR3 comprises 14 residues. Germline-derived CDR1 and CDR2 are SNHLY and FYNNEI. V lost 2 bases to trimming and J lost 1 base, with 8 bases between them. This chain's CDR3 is CASSESRGQETQYF. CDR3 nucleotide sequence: TGTGCCAGCAGTGAAAGCCGGGGCCAAGAGACCCAGTACTTC.

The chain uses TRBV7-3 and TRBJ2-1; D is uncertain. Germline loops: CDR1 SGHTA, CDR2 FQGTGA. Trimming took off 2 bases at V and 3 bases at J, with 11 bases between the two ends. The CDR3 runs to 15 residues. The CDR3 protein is CASSLSHRRYNEQFF. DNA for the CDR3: TGTGCCAGCAGCTTATCGCACAGACGCTACAATGAGCAGTTCTTC.

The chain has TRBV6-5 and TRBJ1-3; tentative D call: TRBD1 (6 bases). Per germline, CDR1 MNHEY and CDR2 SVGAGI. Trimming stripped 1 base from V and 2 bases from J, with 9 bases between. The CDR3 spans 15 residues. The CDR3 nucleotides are TGTGCCAGCAGTTACTTTCAGGGGCCTGGAAACACCATATATTTT. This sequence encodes CASSYFQGPGNTIYF.

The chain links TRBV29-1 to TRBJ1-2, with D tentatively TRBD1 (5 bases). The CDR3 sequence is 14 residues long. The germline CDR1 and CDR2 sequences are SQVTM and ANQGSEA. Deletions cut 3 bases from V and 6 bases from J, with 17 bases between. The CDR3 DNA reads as TGCAGCGTTGAGCAGGGTATTTGGGGCGATGGCTACACCTTC. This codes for CSVEQGIWGDGYTF.

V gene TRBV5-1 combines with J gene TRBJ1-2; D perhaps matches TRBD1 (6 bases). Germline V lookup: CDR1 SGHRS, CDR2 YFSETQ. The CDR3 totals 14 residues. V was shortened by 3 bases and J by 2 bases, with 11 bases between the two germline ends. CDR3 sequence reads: CASSSGQPNYGYTF. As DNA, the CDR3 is TGCGCCAGCAGCTCAGGACAGCCCAACTATGGCTACACCTTC. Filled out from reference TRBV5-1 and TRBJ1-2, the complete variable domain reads KAGVTQTPRYLIKTRGQQVTLSCSPISGHRSVSWYQQTPGQGLQFLFEYFSETQRNKGNFPGRFSGRQFSNSRSEMNVSTLELGDSALYLCASSSGQPNYGYTFGSGTRLTVV.

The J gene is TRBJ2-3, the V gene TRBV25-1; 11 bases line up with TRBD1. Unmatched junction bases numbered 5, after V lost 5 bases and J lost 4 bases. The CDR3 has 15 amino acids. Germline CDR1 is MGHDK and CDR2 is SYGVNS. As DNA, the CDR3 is TGTGCCAGCAGTCCACGGACAGGGGGCGCAGATACGCAGTATTTT. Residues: CASSPRTGGADTQYF.

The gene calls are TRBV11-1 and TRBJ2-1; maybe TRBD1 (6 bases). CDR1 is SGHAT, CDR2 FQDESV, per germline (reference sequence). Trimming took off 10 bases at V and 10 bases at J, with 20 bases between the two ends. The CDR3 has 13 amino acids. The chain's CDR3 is CATLGLGGSEQFF. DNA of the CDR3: TGTGCCACCTTAGGGCTAGGGGGATCCGAGCAGTTCTTC.

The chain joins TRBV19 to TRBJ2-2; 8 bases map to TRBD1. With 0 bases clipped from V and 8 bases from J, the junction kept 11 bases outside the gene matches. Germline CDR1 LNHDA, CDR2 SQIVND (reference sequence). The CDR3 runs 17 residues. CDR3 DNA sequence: TGTGCCAGTAGTATAGAAGAAAGGGCCAGGGGGCCGGGGGAGCTGTTTTTT. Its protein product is CASSIEERARGPGELFF.

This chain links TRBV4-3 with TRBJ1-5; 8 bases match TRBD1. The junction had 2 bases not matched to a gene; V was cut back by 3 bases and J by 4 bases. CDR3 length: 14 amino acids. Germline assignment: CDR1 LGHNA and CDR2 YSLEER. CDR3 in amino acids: CASSQGTGNQPQHF. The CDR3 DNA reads TGCGCCAGCAGCCAGGGGACAGGTAATCAGCCCCAGCATTTT.

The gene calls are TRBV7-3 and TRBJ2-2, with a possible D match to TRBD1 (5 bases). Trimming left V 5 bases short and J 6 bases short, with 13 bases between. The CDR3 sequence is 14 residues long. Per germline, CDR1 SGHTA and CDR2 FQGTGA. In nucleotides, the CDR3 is TGTGCCAGCAGCCGTACAGGATCGGCCGGGGAGCTGTTTTTT. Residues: CASSRTGSAGELFF.